Below, 25 T cell receptor beta chains from the same sample are listed, as sequenced in a study of cytomegalovirus exposure and HLA in healthy donors. TCRdb's copy holds only in-frame clones and misses some; the assay was immunoSEQ multiplex PCR. The sample consists of roughly 120,000 clones, roughly 83% of them appearing once. Sample: PBMCs. These receptors were collected from a young man in good health and CMV-seronegative.

Only one count was recorded for this clone. The chain recombines TRBV15 with TRBJ1-3; 8 bases match TRBD1. The V gene end was trimmed by 0 bases and the J gene end by 0 bases; junction bases not matched to a gene: 10. Germline CDR1 reads LNHNV; CDR2 reads YYDKDF (reference sequence). This CDR3 contains 19 residues. The CDR3 is CATSRDLRTGPSSGNTIYF. The CDR3 DNA reads as TGTGCCACCAGCAGAGACCTGAGGACAGGGCCTAGCTCTGGAAACACCATATATTTT.

The chain combines TRBV5-1 with TRBJ2-7; 8 bases are a match to TRBD1. CDR3 length equals 14 residues. Germline V CDR1 and CDR2: SGHRS, YFSETQ. V lost 0 bases and J lost 5; bases outside the gene matches: 4. The CDR3 region has the DNA TGCGCCAGCAGCTTGGGGACAGGGTACGACGAGCAGTACTTC. Amino acid sequence: CASSLGTGYDEQYF. The full variable domain, with the rest looked up from reference TRBV5-1 and TRBJ2-7, is KAGVTQTPRYLIKTRGQQVTLSCSPISGHRSVSWYQQTPGQGLQFLFEYFSETQRNKGNFPGRFSGRQFSNSRSEMNVSTLELGDSALYLCASSLGTGYDEQYFGPGTRLTVT.

The J gene is TRBJ1-2, the V gene TRBV6-1; no clear D gene. The germline CDR1 and CDR2 sequences are MNHNS and SASEGT. CDR3 length: 14 residues. V was shortened by 1 base and J by 3 bases, with 9 bases between the two germline ends. CDR3 nucleotide sequence: TGTGCCAGCAGTGAAGGAGCACGCTACTATGGCTACACCTTC. Its protein is CASSEGARYYGYTF.

The V gene is TRBV12-5, the J gene TRBJ1-1; D uncertain. CDR1 is LGHNT, CDR2 FRNRAP, per germline. The CDR3 runs to 14 residues. The V end was cut by 5 bases, the J end by 4 bases, with 14 bases between. The CDR3 DNA reads TGTGCTAGTGGTACCGAGCCTCCCCGCACTGAAGCTTTCTTT. As protein: CASGTEPPRTEAFF.

The V call is TRBV27, the J call TRBJ1-4; 8 bases fit TRBD1. V dropped 6 bases and J dropped 5; count of bases not matched to a gene: 14. The CDR3 totals 17 residues. CDR1 is MNHEY and CDR2 is SMNVEV in the germline V gene (reference sequence). CDR3 amino acids: CASRSYGQGGRNEKLFF. The CDR3 nucleotides are TGTGCCAGCAGATCCTATGGACAGGGAGGAAGGAATGAAAAACTGTTTTTT.

The chain uses TRBV9 and TRBJ1-2; no definite D call. The CDR3 totals 15 residues. Germline assignment: CDR1 SGDLS and CDR2 YYNGEE. The ends were cut back, 0 bases at V and 6 bases at J, with 15 bases in the middle. CDR3 coding DNA: TGTGCCAGCAGCGTAGGTCTCATAGTAAAAGATGGCTACACCTTC. Protein sequence: CASSVGLIVKDGYTF.

The rearrangement joins TRBV18 to TRBJ1-1, with TRBD1 identical over 8 bases. J lost 1 base, V lost 6 bases, and 13 bases had no gene match. Germline CDR1 reads KGHSH; CDR2 reads LQKENI. This CDR3 contains 17 residues. This CDR3 reads CASSPIGTGSQNTEAFF. CDR3 nucleotides: TGTGCCAGCTCGCCGATCGGGACAGGATCTCAGAACACTGAAGCTTTCTTT.

The chain couples TRBV25-1 to TRBJ1-4; D perhaps matches TRBD1 (5 bases). Per germline, CDR1 MGHDK and CDR2 SYGVNS. This CDR3 region has 15 residues. Trimming cost V 4 bases and J 0 bases, with 9 bases left between them. The CDR3 sequence is CASSARGATNEKLFF. CDR3 in DNA: TGTGCCAGCAGTGCCCGGGGGGCAACTAATGAAAAACTGTTTTTT.

The rearrangement links TRBV6-1 to TRBJ1-1; D gene ambiguous. V was shortened by 2 bases and J by 8 bases, with 9 bases between the two germline ends. Germline V CDR1 and CDR2: MNHNS, SASEGT. The CDR3 sequence is 12 residues long. The CDR3 DNA reads TGTGCCAGCAGTGAACCGGTTAACGAAGCTTTCTTT. Translated: CASSEPVNEAFF.

The rearrangement joins TRBV4-2 to TRBJ1-2; 9 nucleotides match TRBD1. J was trimmed by 4 bases and V by 4 bases; bases with no gene match: 10. This CDR3 has 16 residues. CDR1 and CDR2 (germline): LGHNA, YNFKEQ. The CDR3 loop reads CASSRGQGTGTYGYTF. The DNA of the CDR3 is TGTGCCAGCAGCCGGGGGCAAGGGACAGGGACCTATGGCTACACCTTC.

The rearrangement uses TRBV7-2 and TRBJ2-3; TRBD2 matches at 8 bases. The ends lost 7 bases at V and 3 bases at J; junction bases unmatched: 9. CDR1 SGHTA and CDR2 FQGNSA come from the germline V gene. The CDR3 has 15 residues. The CDR3 loop is CASNYREGGTDTQYF. In nucleotides, the CDR3 is TGTGCCAGCAACTACCGGGAGGGGGGGACAGATACGCAGTATTTT.

This chain uses TRBV5-6 with TRBJ1-5, with D possibly being TRBD1 (5 bases). Germline-derived CDR1 and CDR2 are SGHDT and YYEEEE. V was clipped by 3 bases and J by 4 bases, with 17 bases between them. This CDR3 contains 16 residues. CDR3 residues: CASSWKGTAGNQPQHF. The CDR3 DNA reads TGTGCCAGCAGCTGGAAGGGGACGGCGGGGAATCAGCCCCAGCATTTT.

This chain uses TRBV6-1 with TRBJ1-1; unclear D gene. Deletions cut 8 bases from V and 1 base from J, with 5 bases between. Germline V CDR1 and CDR2: MNHNS, SASEGT. This CDR3 comprises 11 residues. This chain's CDR3 is CASGRNTEAFF. The DNA of the CDR3 is TGTGCCAGCGGCAGGAACACTGAAGCTTTCTTT.

The chain couples TRBV7-2 to TRBJ2-7, with 14 bases lining up with TRBD2. The CDR3 is made up of 15 amino acids. CDR1 SGHTA and CDR2 FQGNSA come from the germline V gene. V lost 5 bases, J lost 6 bases, and 6 bases stayed unmatched. CDR3 DNA: TGTGCCAGCAGCGCCCCGGGACTAGCGGGGGTCGAGCAGTACTTC. Translation: CASSAPGLAGVEQYF.

This clone was counted once. The V gene is TRBV30, the J gene TRBJ2-3; 9 nucleotides align to TRBD2. The V and J ends lost 4 bases and 1 base, in that order; junction bases with no gene match: 6. The CDR3 sequence is 15 residues long. Germline CDR1 reads GTSNPN; CDR2 reads SVGIG (reference sequence). The CDR3, as DNA: TGTGCCTGGACTCTACCTAGCGGGGGCACAGATACGCAGTATTTT. Amino acid sequence: CAWTLPSGGTDTQYF.

The chain is built from TRBV25-1 and TRBJ1-5, with TRBD1 identical over 8 bases. CDR1 MGHDK and CDR2 SYGVNS come from the germline V gene. The CDR3 covers 13 residues. Trimming at V came to 8 bases and at J to 4 bases, leaving 4 bases not matched to a gene. CDR3 coding DNA: TGTGCCAGCGGCTACAGGGGGAATCAGCCCCAGCATTTT. Translated, it gives CASGYRGNQPQHF. The complete variable domain, with remaining parts taken from reference TRBV25-1 and TRBJ1-5, reads EADIYQTPRYLVIGTGKKITLECSQTMGHDKMYWYQQDPGMELHLIHYSYGVNSTEKGDLSSESTVSRIRTEHFPLTLESARPSHTSQYLCASGYRGNQPQHFGDGTRLSIL.

The genes are TRBV7-6 and TRBJ2-1; D possibly corresponds to TRBD1 (5 bases). V lost 3 bases, J lost 9 bases, and 15 bases lay in between. CDR3 length: 14 residues. Germline CDR1 is SGHVS and CDR2 is FNYEAQ. The CDR3 loop reads CASSLLRQTGEQFF. The CDR3 DNA is TGTGCCAGCAGCTTGTTGAGACAGACCGGTGAGCAGTTCTTC.

The rearrangement uses TRBV7-2 and TRBJ2-7; 11 bases match TRBD2. The CDR3 extends over 16 amino acids. The V gene end was trimmed by 0 bases and the J gene end by 6 bases; junction bases not matched to a gene: 7. Germline values: CDR1 SGHTA, CDR2 FQGNSA. The CDR3 spells CASSLASGRAGSEQYF. The CDR3 DNA follows: TGTGCCAGCAGCTTAGCTAGCGGGAGGGCCGGGTCCGAGCAGTACTTC.

This clone was counted between two and nine times. The V and J genes are TRBV2 and TRBJ1-6; D call uncertain. V shed 5 bases and J shed 5 bases, with 4 bases lying between them. The V gene's germline CDR1 is SNHLY and CDR2 FYNNEI. The CDR3 length is 12 residues. The CDR3 bases are TGTGCCAGCAGTCAGAATAATTCACCCCTCCACTTT. Protein sequence: CASSQNNSPLHF.

The V and J genes are TRBV5-1 and TRBJ1-5, with D hard to call. CDR3 length: 14 amino acids. CDR1 is SGHRS, CDR2 YFSETQ, per germline. V shed 5 bases and J shed 5 bases, with 14 bases lying between them. CDR3 coding DNA: TGCGCCAGCAGGCGGGTGCCTAAGGATCAGCCCCAGCATTTT. Its translation: CASRRVPKDQPQHF. The whole variable domain, remainder taken from reference TRBV5-1 and TRBJ1-5, is KAGVTQTPRYLIKTRGQQVTLSCSPISGHRSVSWYQQTPGQGLQFLFEYFSETQRNKGNFPGRFSGRQFSNSRSEMNVSTLELGDSALYLCASRRVPKDQPQHFGDGTRLSIL.

The CDR3 spells CASSVGDTSSGNTIYF. Written as DNA, the CDR3 is TGTGCCAGCAGCGTAGGGGACACCTCCTCTGGAAACACCATATATTTT. The chain combines TRBV9 with TRBJ1-3; TRBD1 might be the D (6 bases). Germline V gene lookup returns CDR1 SGDLS and CDR2 YYNGEE. The V and J ends lost 0 bases and 0 bases respectively, with 10 bases between them. This CDR3 is built from 16 residues. The whole variable domain, remainder taken from reference TRBV9 and TRBJ1-3, is DSGVTQTPKHLITATGQRVTLRCSPRSGDLSVYWYQQSLDQGLQFLIQYYNGEERAKGNILERFSAQQFPDLHSELNLSSLELGDSALYFCASSVGDTSSGNTIYFGEGSWLTVV.

This chain links TRBV18 with TRBJ2-7; no definite D call. Germline V gene lookup returns CDR1 KGHSH and CDR2 LQKENI. This CDR3 contains 16 residues. The V end was cut by 1 base, the J end by 2 bases, with 15 bases between. The CDR3 DNA reads as TGTGCCAGCTCACCACGCCCCCCGCAGGTTCCCTACGAGCAGTACTTC. Translated, it gives CASSPRPPQVPYEQYF.

J is TRBJ1-1 and V is TRBV7-6; D is ambiguous. The CDR3 has 14 amino acids. Trimming stripped 0 bases from V and 3 bases from J, with 8 bases between. Per germline, CDR1 SGHVS and CDR2 FNYEAQ. The CDR3 DNA is TGTGCCAGCAGCTTAGCGCTTCGGGACACTGAAGCTTTCTTT. This sequence encodes CASSLALRDTEAFF. Full variable domain (missing parts from reference TRBV7-6 and TRBJ1-1): GAGVSQSPRYKVTKRGQDVALRCDPISGHVSLYWYRQALGQGPEFLTYFNYEAQQDKSGLPNDRFSAERPEGSISTLTIQRTEQRDSAMYRCASSLALRDTEAFFGQGTRLTVV.

The rearrangement uses TRBV7-6 and TRBJ2-5, with 7 bases identical to TRBD1. V lost 5 bases to trimming and J lost 5 bases; unmatched junction nucleotides: 5. The CDR3 is made up of 13 amino acids. CDR1 and CDR2 (germline): SGHVS, FNYEAQ. CDR3 sequence (DNA): TGTGCCAGCAGCCCAGGGGGTTCGGAGACCCAGTACTTC. Translated, it gives CASSPGGSETQYF.

This clone showed up just once. This chain connects TRBV6-1 to TRBJ1-3; D is possibly TRBD1 (6 bases). The CDR3 sequence is 13 residues long. Trimming left V 2 bases short and J 12 bases short, with 14 bases between. Germline CDR1 is MNHNS and CDR2 is SASEGT. The CDR3 region has the DNA TGTGCCAGCAGTGAAACAGGGACCACCAACATATATTTT. It specifies CASSETGTTNIYF.